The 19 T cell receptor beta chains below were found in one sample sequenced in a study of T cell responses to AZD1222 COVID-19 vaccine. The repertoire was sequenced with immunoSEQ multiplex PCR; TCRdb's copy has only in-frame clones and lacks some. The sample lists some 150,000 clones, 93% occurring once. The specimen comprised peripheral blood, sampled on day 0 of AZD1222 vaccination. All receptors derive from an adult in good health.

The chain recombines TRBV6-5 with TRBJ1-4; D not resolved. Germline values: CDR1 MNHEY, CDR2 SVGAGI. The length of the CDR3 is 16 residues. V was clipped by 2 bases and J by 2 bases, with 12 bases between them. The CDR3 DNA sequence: TGTGCCAGCAGTTACCCCCCCGGGCATACTAATGAAAAACTGTTTTTT. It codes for CASSYPPGHTNEKLFF.

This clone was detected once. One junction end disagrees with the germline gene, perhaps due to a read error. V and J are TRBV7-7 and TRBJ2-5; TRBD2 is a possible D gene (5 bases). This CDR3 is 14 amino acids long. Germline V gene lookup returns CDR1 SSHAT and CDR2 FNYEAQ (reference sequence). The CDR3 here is CASSLNSAGETQYF. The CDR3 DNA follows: TGTGCTAGCAGCTTAAATAGCGCTGGAGAGACCCAGTACTTC.

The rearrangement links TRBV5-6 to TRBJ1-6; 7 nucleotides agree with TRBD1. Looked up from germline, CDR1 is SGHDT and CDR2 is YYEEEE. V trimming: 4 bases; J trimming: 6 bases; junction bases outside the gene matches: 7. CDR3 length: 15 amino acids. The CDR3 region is CASSNYRGGNSPLHF. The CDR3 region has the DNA TGTGCCAGCAGCAACTACAGGGGAGGTAATTCACCCCTCCACTTT.

The CDR3 region has the DNA TGTGCCAGTAGTCCAGGGACTAGCGGTTCCTACGAGCAGTACTTC. Translating it yields CASSPGTSGSYEQYF. This chain connects TRBV19 to TRBJ2-7; TRBD2 aligns across 11 bases. The CDR3 extends over 15 amino acids. The ends lost 5 bases at V and 1 base at J; junction bases unmatched: 4. Germline V gene sequence: CDR1 LNHDA, CDR2 SQIVND (reference sequence).

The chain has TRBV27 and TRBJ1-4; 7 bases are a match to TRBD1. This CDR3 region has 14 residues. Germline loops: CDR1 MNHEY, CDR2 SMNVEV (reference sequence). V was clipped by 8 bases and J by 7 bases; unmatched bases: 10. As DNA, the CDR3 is TGTGCCAGCGGGAGGACAGGCGGTTTTGAAAAACTGTTTTTT. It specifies CASGRTGGFEKLFF.

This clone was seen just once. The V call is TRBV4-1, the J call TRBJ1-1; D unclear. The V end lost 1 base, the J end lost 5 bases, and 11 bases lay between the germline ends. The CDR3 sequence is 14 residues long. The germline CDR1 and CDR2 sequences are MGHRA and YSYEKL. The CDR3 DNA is TGCGCCAGCAGCCAAGGGCCGCGAAGGACTGAAGCTTTCTTT. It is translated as CASSQGPRRTEAFF.

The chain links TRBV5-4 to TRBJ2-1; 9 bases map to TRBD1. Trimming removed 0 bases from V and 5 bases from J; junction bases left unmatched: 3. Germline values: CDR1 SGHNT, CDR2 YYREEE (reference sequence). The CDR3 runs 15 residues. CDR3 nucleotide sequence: TGTGCCAGCAGCTTGGAAGGGACAGGGAACAATGAGCAGTTCTTC. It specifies CASSLEGTGNNEQFF.

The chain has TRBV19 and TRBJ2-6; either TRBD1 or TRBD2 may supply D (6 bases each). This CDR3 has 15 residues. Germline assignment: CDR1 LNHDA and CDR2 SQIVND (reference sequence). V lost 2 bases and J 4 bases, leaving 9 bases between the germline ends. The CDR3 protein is CASSISGGGANVLTF. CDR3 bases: TGTGCCAGTAGTATATCCGGGGGCGGGGCCAACGTCCTGACTTTC. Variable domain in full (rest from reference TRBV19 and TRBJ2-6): DGGITQSPKYLFRKEGQNVTLSCEQNLNHDAMYWYRQDPGQGLRLIYYSQIVNDFQKGDIAEGYSVSREKKESFPLTVTSAQKNPTAFYLCASSISGGGANVLTFGAGSRLTVL.

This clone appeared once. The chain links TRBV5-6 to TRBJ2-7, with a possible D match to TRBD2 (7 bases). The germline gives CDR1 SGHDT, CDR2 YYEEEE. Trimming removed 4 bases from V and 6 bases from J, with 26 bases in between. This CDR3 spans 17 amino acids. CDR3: CASSGRRLAEGGPEQYF. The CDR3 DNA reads TGTGCCAGCAGCGGGCGTAGGCTAGCGGAAGGGGGGCCCGAGCAGTACTTC.

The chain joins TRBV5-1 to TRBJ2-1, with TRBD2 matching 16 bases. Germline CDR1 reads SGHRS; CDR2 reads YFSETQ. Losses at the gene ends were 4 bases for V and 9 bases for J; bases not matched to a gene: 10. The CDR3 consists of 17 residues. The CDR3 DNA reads TGCGCCAGCAGCGGGACTAGCGGGAGGGCCCTCCCCAGTGAGCAGTTCTTC. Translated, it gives CASSGTSGRALPSEQFF.

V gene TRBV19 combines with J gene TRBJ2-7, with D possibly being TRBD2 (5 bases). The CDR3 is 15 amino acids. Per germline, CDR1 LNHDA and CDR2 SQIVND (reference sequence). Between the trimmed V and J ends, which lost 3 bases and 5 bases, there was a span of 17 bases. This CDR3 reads CASSIGGGRTHEQYF. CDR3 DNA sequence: TGTGCCAGTAGTATTGGCGGAGGACGAACCCACGAGCAGTACTTC.

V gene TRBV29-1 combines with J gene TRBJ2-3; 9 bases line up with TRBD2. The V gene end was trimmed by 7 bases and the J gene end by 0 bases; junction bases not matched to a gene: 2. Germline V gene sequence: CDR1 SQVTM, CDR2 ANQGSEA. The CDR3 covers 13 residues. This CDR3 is CSATSGSTDTQYF. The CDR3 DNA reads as TGCAGCGCCACTAGCGGGAGCACAGATACGCAGTATTTT.

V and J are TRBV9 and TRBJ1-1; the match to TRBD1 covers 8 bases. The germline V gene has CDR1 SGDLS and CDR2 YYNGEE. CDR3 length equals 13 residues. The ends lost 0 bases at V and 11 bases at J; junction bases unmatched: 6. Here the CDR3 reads CASSVAQGAEAFF. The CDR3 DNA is TGTGCCAGCAGCGTAGCTCAGGGGGCGGAGGCTTTCTTT.

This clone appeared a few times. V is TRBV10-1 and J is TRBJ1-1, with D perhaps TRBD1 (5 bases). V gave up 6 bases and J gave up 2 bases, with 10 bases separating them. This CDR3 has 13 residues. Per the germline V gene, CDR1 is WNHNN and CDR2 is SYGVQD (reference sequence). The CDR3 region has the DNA TGCGCCAGCAGGAGGGGCTCTAACACTGAAGCTTTCTTT. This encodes CASRRGSNTEAFF.

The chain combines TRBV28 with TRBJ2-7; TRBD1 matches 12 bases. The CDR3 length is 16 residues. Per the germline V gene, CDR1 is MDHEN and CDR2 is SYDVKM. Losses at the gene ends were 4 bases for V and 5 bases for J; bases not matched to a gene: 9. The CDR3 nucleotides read TGTGCCAGCAGTTCCTCCGGGACAGGGGGCAGCGACGAGCAGTACTTC. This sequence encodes CASSSSGTGGSDEQYF.

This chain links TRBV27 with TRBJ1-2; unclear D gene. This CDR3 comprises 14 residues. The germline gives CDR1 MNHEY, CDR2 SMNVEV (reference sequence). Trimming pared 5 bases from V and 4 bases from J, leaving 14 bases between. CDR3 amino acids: CASSPTTGGYGYTF. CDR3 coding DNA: TGTGCCAGCAGTCCAACGACCGGAGGCTATGGCTACACCTTC.

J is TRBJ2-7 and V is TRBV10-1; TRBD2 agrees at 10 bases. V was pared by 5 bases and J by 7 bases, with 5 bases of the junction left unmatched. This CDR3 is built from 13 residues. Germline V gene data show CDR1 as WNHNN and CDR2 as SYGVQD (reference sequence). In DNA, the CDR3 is TGCGCCAGCAGTAGCGGGAGGGCGGGGGAGCAGTACTTC. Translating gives CASSSGRAGEQYF.

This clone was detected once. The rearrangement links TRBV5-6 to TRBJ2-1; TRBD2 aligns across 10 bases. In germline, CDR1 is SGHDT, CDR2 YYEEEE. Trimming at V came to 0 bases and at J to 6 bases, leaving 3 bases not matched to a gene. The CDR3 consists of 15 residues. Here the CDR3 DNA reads TGTGCCAGCAGCTTGGCCCTAGCGGGGGTCAATGAGCAGTTCTTC. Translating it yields CASSLALAGVNEQFF.

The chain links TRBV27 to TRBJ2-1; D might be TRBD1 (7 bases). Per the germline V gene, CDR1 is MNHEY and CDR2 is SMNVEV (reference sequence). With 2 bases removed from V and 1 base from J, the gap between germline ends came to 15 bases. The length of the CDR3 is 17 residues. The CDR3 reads CASSLRRAQGSYNEQFF. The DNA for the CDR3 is TGTGCCAGCAGTTTAAGGAGGGCACAGGGGTCCTACAATGAGCAGTTCTTC.